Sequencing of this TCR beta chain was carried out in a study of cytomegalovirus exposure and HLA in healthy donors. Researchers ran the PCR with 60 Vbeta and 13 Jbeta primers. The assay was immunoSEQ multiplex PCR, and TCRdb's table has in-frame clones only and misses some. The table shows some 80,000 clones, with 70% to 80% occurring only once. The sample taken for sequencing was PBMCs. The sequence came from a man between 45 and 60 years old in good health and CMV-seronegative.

In nucleotides, the CDR3 is TGCGCCAGCAGCTTGGGGCAGGGGGTCCGGGAGCAGTACTTC. Its protein is CASSLGQGVREQYF. The chain couples TRBV5-1 to TRBJ2-7, with 7 nucleotides matching TRBD1. The trim removed 0 bases at V and 7 bases at J, leaving 7 bases unmatched. The CDR3 runs to 14 residues. Germline V lookup: CDR1 SGHRS, CDR2 YFSETQ.